The present entry profiles one TCR beta chain with its context. Distinct nucleotide sequences in the sample also encode this CDR3. This sample is drawn from a study of blood T cell repertoires in COVID-19. For the study at large: There were acute and convalescent COVID-19 samples, and they came from the United States, Italy and Spain. Sample material is recorded as cDNA or gDNA derived from T cells, B-cell-depleted T cells, or PBMCs.

Germline CDR1 reads SGHDN; CDR2 reads FVKESK. CDR3 size: 15 residues. The ends were cut back, 3 bases at V and 0 bases at J, with 11 bases in the middle. Authors' data handling: Using reference gene primer amplification, nucleated cell counts were estimated. Profiled with immunoSEQ multiplex PCR; TCRdb holds only in-frame clones, not every one. The V and J calls and clone size were taken over from that table, and D and trimming were inferred from the DNA. The table lists roughly 150,000 clones, 93% of them singletons, with roughly 2% in the top ten. Followed over time, Seattle patients had been enrolled while infection was active.

This sequence joins TRBV14 and TRBJ1-2; the D gene is possibly TRBD1 (6 bases). Material: peripheral blood. This TCR derives from a woman aged 60 to 75 with COVID-19, enrolled during active disease. CDR3 in amino acids: CASSQLQGSNYGYTF. The CDR3 DNA sequence: TGTGCCAGCAGCCAGCTACAGGGATCTAACTATGGCTACACCTTC.